This T cell receptor (beta chain) was captured in a study of blood T cell repertoires in COVID-19. Background on the study: COVID-19 samples collected from the United States, Italy and Spain covered acute and convalescent phases. T cells, B-cell-depleted T cells, or PBMCs supplied cDNA or gDNA.

Original data processing: Nucleated cell number was recorded as an estimate derived from reference gene primer amplification. Here immunoSEQ multiplex PCR was the method, and the copy in TCRdb shows in-frame clones only, minus some. V and J calls and clone size are given by that table; D and trimming were obtained from the DNA. The top ten hold 2% to 3% of the sample, which has a few hundred thousand clones, 87% seen once. The CDR3 extends over 17 amino acids. Trimming took 0 bases from V and 0 from J; bases not matched to a gene: 7. Per germline, CDR1 MNHEY and CDR2 SMNVEV (reference sequence). The sequence came from a man younger than 30 with active or convalescent COVID-19. Specimen: peripheral blood. This rearrangement joins TRBV27 to TRBJ1-1; TRBD1 matches at 7 bases. The CDR3, as DNA: TGTGCCAGCAGTTTATCGACGAGGGGGCGCATGAACACTGAAGCTTTCTTT. Its protein is CASSLSTRGRMNTEAFF.